These T cell receptor beta chains were read from a single sample in a study of OX40 agonist ivuxolimab in advanced cancers. Produced via immunoSEQ multiplex PCR; TCRdb's table is partial and in-frame only. The table lists 57,000 or so clones, over 90% of them singletons, with about 17% in the top ten. Sequencing used CD4+ or CD8+ T cells sorted from blood, obtained in a trial of the OX40 agonist ivuxolimab. These TCRs come from an adult with an advanced solid tumor such as melanoma, head and neck, liver or kidney cancer. Each CDR3 is given with its conserved first and last residue. D genes are given only for firm matches. Some rows mark clone size as missing; the rest say once, few, many or name a class of expanded clone.

j_gene,v_gene,abundance,d_gene,CDR3nt,CDR3aa
TRBJ1-1,TRBV5-1,.,.,TGCGCCAGCAGCCAATCGGGGGGGAACACTGAAGCTTTCTTT,CASSQSGGNTEAFF
TRBJ2-7,TRBV5-4,.,.,TGTGCCAGCAGCTTGGACTGGGGGCACTACGAGCAGTACTTC,CASSLDWGHYEQYF
TRBJ2-1,TRBV27,.,.,TGTGCCAGCAGTATCTCCGCTAACGGGAACAATGAGCAGTTCTTC,CASSISANGNNEQFF
TRBJ2-7,TRBV27,.,TRBD2,TGTGCCAGCAGTCCCTCGGGGGGTTACAACGAGCAGTACTTC,CASSPSGGYNEQYF
TRBJ2-5,TRBV13,.,.,TGTGCCAGCAGCCCCCCGGAAGTCCAAGAGACCCAGTACTTC,CASSPPEVQETQYF
TRBJ1-1,TRBV4-3,.,TRBD1,TGCGCCAGCAGCCGGTTGACAGGGGTGAACACTGAAGCTTTCTTT,CASSRLTGVNTEAFF
TRBJ2-1,TRBV4-3,.,TRBD2,TGCGCCAGCAGCCACGATCGACTAGCGGGATCCGATTCTTTATACAATGAGCAGTTCTTC,CASSHDRLAGSDSLYNEQFF
TRBJ1-2,TRBV10-3,.,TRBD1,TGTGCCATCAGTAGCCCCAGGCGGGACAGGGAATTGGGCGGCTACACCTTC,CAISSPRRDRELGGYTF
TRBJ2-3,TRBV19,.,TRBD2,TGTGCCAGCAAAGCGGGAAGTACGCAGTATTTT,CASKAGSTQYF
TRBJ1-4,TRBV10-3,.,TRBD1,TGTGCCACAGGACAGGGGGGTGAAAAACTGTTTTTT,CATGQGGEKLFF
TRBJ2-7,TRBV30,.,TRBD1,TGTGCCTGGAGTGTGGGGACAGGCCCCTACGAGCAGTACTTC,CAWSVGTGPYEQYF
TRBJ2-7,TRBV11-2,.,.,TGTGCCAGCAGCAGGGGGGCGGGATACGAGCAGTACTTC,CASSRGAGYEQYF
TRBJ1-1,TRBV19,.,.,TGTGCCACCGGGAACAGGAACACTGAAGCTTTCTTT,CATGNRNTEAFF
TRBJ2-7,TRBV4-3,.,TRBD1,TGCGCCAGCAGCCAAGAGGGACAGGGCCTCCCCTACGAGCAGTACTTC,CASSQEGQGLPYEQYF
TRBJ2-7,TRBV19,.,.,TGTGCCAGTAGTAGGACAGTCCTCTACGAGCAGTACTTC,CASSRTVLYEQYF
TRBJ2-1,TRBV7-7,.,TRBD2,TGTGCCAGCAGCCGGACTAGCGGGTTGTACAATGAGCAGTTCTTC,CASSRTSGLYNEQFF
TRBJ2-7,TRBV28,once,TRBD1,TGTGCCAGCAGCCACAACGGCGGGACAGGGAATTCCCACGAGCAGTACTTC,CASSHNGGTGNSHEQYF
TRBJ2-2,TRBV4-3,.,.,TGCGCCAGCAGCCAAGGACGCGCCTCGAACACCGGGGAGCTGTTTTTT,CASSQGRASNTGELFF
TRBJ2-2,TRBV7-9,.,.,TGTGCCAGCACCAATACTGGACGAGTTGCCGGGGAGCTGTTTTTT,CASTNTGRVAGELFF
TRBJ1-2,TRBV28,.,TRBD1,TGTGCCAGCAGTTTACGTCACGGGACAGTTCCCTCACCCAACTATGGCTACACCTTC,CASSLRHGTVPSPNYGYTF
TRBJ1-1,TRBV13,.,.,TGTGCCAGCAGCTTCCCGGAGCGGAACACTGAAGCTTTCTTT,CASSFPERNTEAFF
TRBJ2-3,TRBV10-1,.,TRBD2,TGCGCCAGCAGTACTACCGGGGGGGGCGAGGATACGCAGTATTTT,CASSTTGGGEDTQYF
TRBJ2-1,TRBV28,.,.,TGTGCCAGCAGTTTATCAGGGGGAGGGGCATCCTACAATGAGCAGTTCTTC,CASSLSGGGASYNEQFF
TRBJ1-2,TRBV4-3,.,.,TGCGCCAGCAGCCTGATTGTGTCAGGGACAAAGGATGGCTACACCTTC,CASSLIVSGTKDGYTF
TRBJ1-2,TRBV7-2,.,TRBD1,TGTGCCAGCAGCTATCCTGTAGACCCTGAAGGGGGCGATCGTGGCTACACCTTC,CASSYPVDPEGGDRGYTF
TRBJ2-7,TRBV11-3,.,TRBD1,TGTGCCAGCAGCCCACAGGGGCGTGAGTACGAGCAGTACTTC,CASSPQGREYEQYF
TRBJ2-1,TRBV15,.,TRBD2,TGTGCCACCAGCAGAGAGGGGCTAGCGGACAATGAGCAGTTCTTC,CATSREGLADNEQFF
TRBJ2-5,TRBV5-1,.,.,TGCGCCAGCAGCTTGGCCGGGACCCCGCTGGAGACCCAGTACTTC,CASSLAGTPLETQYF
TRBJ2-1,TRBV5-6,.,TRBD1,TGTGCCAGCAGCTTGGGGACAGGGGGAAATGAGCAGTTCTTC,CASSLGTGGNEQFF